This is a list of T cell receptor beta chains from one sample in a study of blood T cell repertoires in COVID-19. Here immunoSEQ multiplex PCR was the method, and the copy in TCRdb shows in-frame clones only, minus some. The data show some 230,000 clones, 84% seen once. The sequencing sample was made of peripheral blood. These receptors came from a woman in her sixties or seventies with acute or convalescent COVID-19. CDR3s leave out the opening cysteine and the closing phenylalanine or tryptophan. A D gene is named only where the DNA matches it firmly.

J gene: TRBJ2-3; V gene: TRBV10-3; CDR3 length: 9; D gene: -; CDR3 protein: AIAGANTQY
J gene: TRBJ1-1; V gene: TRBV27; CDR3 length: 11; D gene: -; CDR3 protein: ASSWTSDTEAF
J gene: TRBJ2-1; V gene: TRBV7-3; CDR3 length: 14; D gene: TRBD1; CDR3 protein: ASSARQGSALVEQF
J gene: TRBJ2-1; V gene: TRBV7-9; CDR3 length: 12; D gene: -; CDR3 protein: ASDQAGSSNEQF
J gene: TRBJ2-5; V gene: TRBV4-3; CDR3 length: 13; D gene: TRBD1; CDR3 protein: ASSRTGGMGETQY
J gene: TRBJ2-7; V gene: TRBV6-1; CDR3 length: 13; D gene: TRBD1; CDR3 protein: ASSEANDRVYEQY
J gene: TRBJ1-6; V gene: TRBV7-9; CDR3 length: 13; D gene: TRBD1; CDR3 protein: ASSLASRGLSPLH
J gene: TRBJ2-4; V gene: TRBV2; CDR3 length: 12; D gene: -; CDR3 protein: ASSAGLAKNIQY
J gene: TRBJ1-5; V gene: TRBV7-9; CDR3 length: 10; D gene: -; CDR3 protein: ASSQGSQPQH
J gene: TRBJ1-1; V gene: TRBV6-5; CDR3 length: 13; D gene: TRBD1; CDR3 protein: ASSLPGQRNTEAF
J gene: TRBJ1-1; V gene: TRBV7-9; CDR3 length: 10; D gene: -; CDR3 protein: ASSLGPAEAF
J gene: TRBJ1-1; V gene: TRBV3-1/TRBV3-2; CDR3 length: 12; D gene: -; CDR3 protein: ASSQDSVNTEAF
J gene: TRBJ2-1; V gene: TRBV5-1; CDR3 length: 14; D gene: -; CDR3 protein: ASSSGSQGHYNEQF
J gene: TRBJ1-1; V gene: TRBV5-1; CDR3 length: 11; D gene: TRBD1; CDR3 protein: ASSLGTGGEAF